The next 16 T cell receptor beta chains were all read from a single sample in a study of cytomegalovirus exposure and HLA in healthy donors. In the PCR, 60 Vbeta and 13 Jbeta primers were used. Repertoires were generated with immunoSEQ multiplex PCR, while TCRdb's copy carries only in-frame clones and drops some. The repertoire holds 150,000 to 200,000 clones, with approximately 78% as singletons. The sequenced sample consisted of PBMCs. Every receptor here comes from a male donor in good health and CMV-seronegative.

About this clone: A read error may account for a junction end that differs from germline. The chain recombines TRBV28 with TRBJ1-4; no reliable D call. CDR1 is MDHEN, CDR2 SYDVKM, per germline. The CDR3 runs 14 residues. In DNA, the CDR3 is TGTGCCGGCAGGATGGGGAGTTCTAATGAAAAACTGTTTTTT. Translating gives CAGRMGSSNEKLFF.

The chain combines TRBV5-1 with TRBJ1-2; 7 nucleotides align to TRBD1. The CDR3 contains 12 residues. Per the germline V gene, CDR1 is SGHRS and CDR2 is YFSETQ. The trim removed 4 bases at V and 8 bases at J, leaving 5 bases unmatched. The CDR3 sequence is CASSLDRNGYTF. CDR3 in DNA: TGCGCCAGCAGCCTGGACAGGAACGGCTACACCTTC.

The chain joins TRBV10-3 to TRBJ1-1, with D possibly TRBD1 on 6 matching bases. Germline V gives CDR1 ENHRY, CDR2 SYGVKD. Trimming cost V 8 bases and J 3 bases, with 19 bases left between them. This CDR3 spans 15 amino acids. CDR3 nucleotide sequence: TGTGCCATCGGTGGGGGCACGGCTTCGGACACTGAAGCTTTCTTT. Translation: CAIGGGTASDTEAFF.

The chain joins TRBV9 to TRBJ2-1; 9 bases line up with TRBD2. This CDR3 contains 18 residues. Germline V gene lookup returns CDR1 SGDLS and CDR2 YYNGEE. Trimming took 0 bases from V and 1 from J; bases not matched to a gene: 8. CDR3: CASSVGLAGSLSYNEQFF. The CDR3 nucleotides are TGTGCCAGCAGCGTAGGGCTAGCGGGGTCTTTATCCTACAATGAGCAGTTCTTC.

J is TRBJ2-1 and V is TRBV2; D call uncertain. V was pared by 8 bases and J by 8 bases, with 13 bases between. Looked up from germline, CDR1 is SNHLY and CDR2 is FYNNEI. The CDR3 sequence is 12 residues long. The CDR3 spells CASADMFYEQFF. In DNA form, the CDR3 reads TGTGCCAGCGCAGACATGTTTTATGAGCAGTTCTTC.

The rearrangement links TRBV5-1 to TRBJ1-5; tentative D call: TRBD1 (6 bases). Germline V gene data show CDR1 as SGHRS and CDR2 as YFSETQ. The ends were cut back, 0 bases at V and 7 bases at J, with 17 bases in the middle. The CDR3 has 16 amino acids. Written as DNA, the CDR3 is TGCGCCAGCAGCTTGGGGGGGGGCGATAATGCGCAGCCCCAGCATTTT. Its protein product is CASSLGGGDNAQPQHF.

The J gene is TRBJ2-5, the V gene TRBV29-1; 7 positions match TRBD1. The J call may be wrong; the DNA end is better matched by TRBJ2-7. CDR3 length: 14 residues. Germline CDR1 is SQVTM and CDR2 is ANQGSEA. CDR3 nucleotide sequence: TGCAGCGTTGAAGGGCAGGGGGAGAACTACGAGCAGTACTTC. Amino acid sequence: CSVEGQGENYEQYF.

Concerning this clone: The junction departs from germline at one end; a sequencing error may be responsible. The chain uses TRBV7-2 and TRBJ2-1, with TRBD2 matching over 7 bases. The CDR3 has 13 amino acids. Germline CDR1 and CDR2: SGHTA and FQGNSA. CDR3 nucleotides: TGTGCCAGCAGCTCACCAGATACTAGCGTAGGGGTCTTC. Protein product: CASSSPDTSVGVF.

The J gene is TRBJ1-4, the V gene TRBV5-1; 8 nucleotides match TRBD1. The CDR3 loop spans 13 amino acids. Germline CDR1 and CDR2: SGHRS and YFSETQ. Unmatched junction bases numbered 4, after V lost 4 bases and J lost 8 bases. CDR3 region: CASSPDRGEKLFF. In DNA form, the CDR3 reads TGCGCCAGCAGCCCCGACAGGGGAGAAAAACTGTTTTTT.

The J gene is TRBJ2-7, the V gene TRBV7-2; weak D call: TRBD1 (5 bases). CDR3 length: 16 residues. CDR1 is SGHTA and CDR2 is FQGNSA in the germline V gene. V lost 5 bases to trimming and J lost 0 bases, with 17 bases between them. The CDR3 DNA follows: TGTGCCAGCAGCCATCCCTCCAGACAGAGCTCCTACGAGCAGTACTTC. It is translated as CASSHPSRQSSYEQYF.

This chain uses TRBV5-1 with TRBJ1-1, with D possibly TRBD1 on 5 matching bases. Germline CDR1 and CDR2: SGHRS and YFSETQ. V gave up 0 bases and J gave up 11 bases, with 11 bases separating them. The CDR3 is made up of 12 amino acids. The CDR3 DNA follows: TGCGCCAGCAGCTTGGGGGGGGAGGATGCTTTCTTT. This codes for CASSLGGEDAFF.

This clone has only one observation. This sequence joins TRBV5-1 and TRBJ2-7, with 8 bases identical to TRBD1. This CDR3 contains 15 residues. Germline V gene sequence: CDR1 SGHRS, CDR2 YFSETQ. Trimming took 4 bases from V and 4 from J; bases not matched to a gene: 10. This CDR3 reads CASSHSAGGGYEQYF. Written as DNA, the CDR3 is TGCGCCAGCAGCCACTCGGCAGGGGGCGGTTACGAGCAGTACTTC.

This chain joins TRBV4-1 and TRBJ2-5; 8 bases match TRBD1. Per germline, CDR1 MGHRA and CDR2 YSYEKL. V gave up 2 bases and J gave up 5 bases; unmatched junction bases: 13. The CDR3 totals 17 residues. CDR3 residues: CASSQQGTGHRRETQYF. CDR3 sequence (DNA): TGCGCCAGCAGCCAACAAGGGACAGGCCATCGACGGGAGACCCAGTACTTC.

The CDR3 loop reads CASSAGQGYEQYF. The CDR3 DNA sequence: TGCGCCAGCAGCGCGGGACAGGGGTACGAGCAGTACTTC. V gene TRBV5-1 combines with J gene TRBJ2-7; TRBD1 matches 10 bases. Germline V gene lookup returns CDR1 SGHRS and CDR2 YFSETQ. This CDR3 region has 13 residues. V lost 4 bases, J lost 4 bases, and 2 bases stayed unmatched.

The chain recombines TRBV11-2 with TRBJ1-1, with D hard to call. Trimming removed 5 bases from V and 6 bases from J, with 22 bases in between. This CDR3 comprises 16 residues. Germline assignment: CDR1 SGHAT and CDR2 FQNNGV. The CDR3 DNA is TGTGCCAGCAGCCCGACGTCGGGGAGCCCGAATTCTGAAGCTTTCTTT. Amino acid sequence: CASSPTSGSPNSEAFF.

V and J are TRBV28 and TRBJ1-2; 8 bases line up with TRBD1. The V gene end was trimmed by 5 bases and the J gene end by 2 bases; junction bases not matched to a gene: 22. The CDR3 extends over 20 amino acids. The germline gives CDR1 MDHEN, CDR2 SYDVKM. The CDR3 DNA sequence: TGTGCCAGCAGTCCCCCCGGACAGGGCGCTTTCAGTCCGGAAAACTATGGCTACACCTTC. It translates to CASSPPGQGAFSPENYGYTF.